A selection of T cell receptor beta chains follows, all from one sample in a study of a mutant IDH1 vaccine in newly diagnosed glioma. The protocol was immunoSEQ multiplex PCR, while the TCRdb copy is restricted to in-frame clones and leaves out a portion. This sample has 70,000 or so clones; approximately 82% occur once, and the top ten carry approximately 4.2%. The source material was peripheral blood mononuclear cells (PBMCs), sampled from a glioma patient treated with radiotherapy, temozolomide or both. Source of these receptors: a young woman with glioma. Some clones in this sample may be carry-over from other donors' samples. Each CDR3 is given with its conserved first and last residue. D genes are given only for firm matches. Not every row has a clone size; where given, it reads once, few, many or a size class.

d_gene	j_gene	abundance	v_gene	CDR3aa	CDR3nt
TRBD1	TRBJ1-2	-	TRBV5-1	CASSSTFGTGDGYTF	TGCGCCAGCAGCTCCACCTTCGGGACAGGCGACGGCTACACCTTC
TRBD1	TRBJ2-2	-	TRBV5-1	CASSFGQGITGELFF	TGCGCCAGCAGCTTCGGACAGGGAATCACCGGGGAGCTGTTTTTT
-	TRBJ2-7	-	TRBV4-2	CASSQGASSSYEQYF	TGTGCCAGCAGCCAAGGTGCCTCGTCCTCCTACGAGCAGTACTTC
-	TRBJ1-4	-	TRBV11-2	CASSPRGRAEKLFF	TGTGCCAGCAGCCCCAGAGGGAGGGCTGAAAAACTGTTTTTT
-	TRBJ1-1	-	TRBV19	CASNWEGTEAFF	TGTGCCAGTAATTGGGAGGGTACTGAAGCTTTCTTT
-	TRBJ2-2	-	TRBV6-5	CASRVGGANTGELFF	TGTGCCAGCAGAGTTGGCGGAGCGAACACCGGGGAGCTGTTTTTT
TRBD1	TRBJ2-1	-	TRBV7-9	CASSFPTGGSYNEQFF	TGTGCCAGCAGCTTTCCCACAGGGGGCTCCTACAATGAGCAGTTCTTC
TRBD2	TRBJ2-3	-	TRBV7-2	CASSRRTSQHLDTQYF	TGTGCCAGCAGCAGGAGGACTAGCCAACACTTAGATACGCAGTATTTT
-	TRBJ1-4	-	TRBV10-3	CAISESGGFTNEKLFF	TGTGCCATCAGTGAGTCGGGGGGTTTCACTAATGAAAAACTGTTTTTT
-	TRBJ2-1	-	TRBV30	CAGIRETNEQFF	TGTGCCGGTATCCGGGAGACCAATGAGCAGTTCTTC
-	TRBJ2-3	-	TRBV30	CAWSDGSTDTQYF	TGTGCCTGGAGTGACGGGAGCACAGATACGCAGTATTTT
-	TRBJ1-1	-	TRBV6-6	CASGGRGRTEAFF	TGTGCCAGCGGGGGGCGGGGAAGAACTGAAGCTTTCTTT
TRBD1	TRBJ2-7	-	TRBV30	CAWAGTGRASSYEQYF	TGTGCCTGGGCCGGGACAGGGCGGGCCTCCTCCTACGAGCAGTACTTC
-	TRBJ1-3	once	TRBV5-1	CASSLALGSSGNTIYF	TGCGCCAGCAGCTTGGCTCTAGGGAGCTCTGGAAACACCATATATTTT
-	TRBJ1-5	-	TRBV6-7	CASSYCPNRMWGKPQHF	TGTGCCAGCAGTTACTGTCCGAACAGGATGTGGGGTAAGCCCCAGCATTTT
TRBD1	TRBJ2-2	-	TRBV7-9	CASSLQQGANTGELFF	TGTGCCAGCAGCTTACAACAGGGGGCGAACACCGGGGAGCTGTTTTTT
-	TRBJ2-2	-	TRBV5-1	CASSLESGINTGELFF	TGCGCCAGCAGCTTGGAGTCAGGGATCAACACCGGGGAGCTGTTTTTT
TRBD1	TRBJ1-2	-	TRBV6-5	CASRYTGTGYGYTF	TGTGCCAGCAGATACACCGGGACAGGTTATGGCTACACCTTC
TRBD2	TRBJ2-5	-	TRBV5-6	CASSLGRGAGETQYF	TGTGCCAGCAGCTTGGGGCGGGGGGCCGGGGAGACCCAGTACTTC
TRBD1	TRBJ1-1	-	TRBV29-1	CSFGTGIEFTEAFF	TGCAGCTTCGGGACAGGGATTGAATTCACTGAAGCTTTCTTT
TRBD2	TRBJ2-7	-	TRBV5-4	CASRRGAGGDYYEQYF	TGTGCCAGCCGACGGGGGGCCGGGGGGGATTACTACGAGCAGTACTTC
TRBD1	TRBJ1-2	-	TRBV27	CASSSPGTGGIMSGYTF	TGTGCCAGCAGTTCCCCCGGGACAGGGGGAATAATGAGTGGCTACACCTTC
-	TRBJ1-5	-	TRBV7-9	CASSLRVNQPQHF	TGTGCCAGCAGCTTAAGAGTCAATCAGCCCCAGCATTTT
TRBD1	TRBJ1-2	-	TRBV4-1	CASSQDRSGGYGYTF	TGCGCCAGCAGCCAAGATCGGTCAGGGGGCTATGGCTACACCTTC
TRBD1	TRBJ1-1	few	TRBV6-1	CASSNRDRTLVGSFF	TGTGCCAGCAGTAACCGGGACAGGACGTTAGTGGGATCTTTCTTT
-	TRBJ2-7	-	TRBV7-2	CASSARRDEQYF	TGTGCCAGCAGCGCCCGCAGAGACGAGCAGTACTTC
TRBD1	TRBJ1-1	-	TRBV6-5	CASSPNVQGGAEAFF	TGTGCCAGCAGTCCTAATGTACAGGGGGGCGCTGAAGCTTTCTTT
-	TRBJ2-2	-	TRBV4-1	CASSQAPLNTGELFF	TGCGCCAGCAGCCAAGCCCCCCTGAACACCGGGGAGCTGTTTTTT
-	TRBJ1-5	-	TRBV19	CASSPLVSGTANQPQHF	TGTGCCAGTAGTCCCCTCGTGTCAGGGACGGCCAATCAGCCCCAGCATTTT
-	TRBJ1-2	-	TRBV5-4	CASSSSAHYGYTF	TGTGCCAGCAGCTCCAGTGCTCACTATGGCTACACCTTC
TRBD2	TRBJ2-1	-	TRBV29-1	CSADTSGLYNEQFF	TGCAGCGCTGACACTAGCGGCCTATACAATGAGCAGTTCTTC
-	TRBJ2-1	-	TRBV7-8	CASSPRQGPSNEQFF	TGTGCCAGCAGCCCTCGTCAGGGCCCCTCCAATGAGCAGTTCTTC
TRBD1	TRBJ1-1	-	TRBV6-5	CATRQGSAEAFF	TGTGCCACCAGACAGGGGTCGGCTGAAGCTTTCTTT
-	TRBJ2-7	-	TRBV19	CASSIGGYEQYF	TGTGCCAGTAGTATAGGGGGGTACGAGCAGTACTTC
-	TRBJ2-7	-	TRBV7-6	CASSNNLDYEQYF	TGTGCCAGCAGCAACAACCTCGATTACGAGCAGTACTTC
TRBD2	TRBJ2-3	-	TRBV6-1	CASSGLAGGDTQYF	TGTGCCAGCAGTGGACTAGCGGGAGGTGATACGCAGTATTTT
-	TRBJ2-5	once	TRBV5-1	CASSPPYQETQYF	TGCGCCAGCAGTCCCCCGTACCAAGAGACCCAGTACTTC
-	TRBJ2-7	-	TRBV29-1	CSVGATSYEQYF	TGCAGCGTTGGGGCCACCTCCTACGAGCAGTACTTC
TRBD1	TRBJ1-2	-	TRBV2	CASSLGQGNYGYTF	TGTGCCAGCAGTCTGGGACAGGGGAACTATGGCTACACCTTC
-	TRBJ2-7	-	TRBV7-2	CASSPIYSYEQYF	TGTGCCAGCAGCCCGATTTATTCCTACGAGCAGTACTTC
-	TRBJ2-7	-	TRBV7-9	CASSPREYLAEQYF	TGTGCCAGCAGCCCCAGGGAGTACCTAGCCGAGCAGTACTTC
TRBD1	TRBJ1-1	-	TRBV19	CASIGETGVAFF	TGTGCCAGTATTGGAGAAACAGGGGTAGCTTTCTTT
-	TRBJ1-1	few	TRBV16	CASSRGLNTEAFF	TGTGCCAGCAGCCGGGGTCTGAACACTGAAGCTTTCTTT
TRBD2	TRBJ2-5	once	TRBV19	CASSTGLAGGKEETQYF	TGTGCCAGTAGTACGGGACTAGCGGGGGGGAAGGAAGAGACCCAGTACTTC
-	TRBJ1-3	-	TRBV6-1	CASSEWLGGSSGNTIYF	TGTGCCAGCAGTGAATGGTTAGGAGGGAGCTCTGGAAACACCATATATTTT
-	TRBJ2-1	-	TRBV10-3	CAIRKGDREGYNEQFF	TGTGCCATCAGGAAGGGAGACAGGGAGGGGTACAATGAGCAGTTCTTC
TRBD1	TRBJ1-4	medium-sized	TRBV19	CASTPEWDRLFF	TGTGCCAGTACCCCCGAGTGGGACAGGCTGTTTTTT
-	TRBJ1-4	once	TRBV5-1	CASSLLGRENEKLFF	TGCGCCAGCAGCCTTCTGGGACGAGAAAATGAAAAACTGTTTTTT
TRBD1	TRBJ2-2	-	TRBV6-6	CASRQTGVSSGGELFF	TGTGCCAGCAGGCAGACAGGGGTATCAAGTGGCGGGGAGCTGTTTTTT
TRBD1	TRBJ2-5	-	TRBV29-1	CSVPVTGQGRETQYF	TGCAGCGTTCCTGTGACCGGACAGGGGCGAGAGACCCAGTACTTC
-	TRBJ1-2	-	TRBV18	CASSPQGVGYTF	TGTGCCAGCTCACCCCAGGGTGTTGGCTACACCTTC
-	TRBJ2-7	-	TRBV2	CASTGAKGELSYEQYF	TGTGCCAGCACGGGGGCCAAGGGGGAACTCTCCTACGAGCAGTACTTC